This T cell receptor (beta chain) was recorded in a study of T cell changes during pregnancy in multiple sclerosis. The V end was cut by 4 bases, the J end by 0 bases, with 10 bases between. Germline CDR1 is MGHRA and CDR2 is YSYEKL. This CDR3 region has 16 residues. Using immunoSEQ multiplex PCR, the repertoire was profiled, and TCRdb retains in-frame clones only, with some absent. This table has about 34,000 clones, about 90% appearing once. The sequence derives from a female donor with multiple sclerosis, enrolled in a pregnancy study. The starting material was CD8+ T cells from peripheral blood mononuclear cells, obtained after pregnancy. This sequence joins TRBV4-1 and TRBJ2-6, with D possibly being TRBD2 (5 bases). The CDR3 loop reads CASSPYAGSGANVLTF. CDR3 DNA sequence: TGCGCCAGCAGCCCGTATGCGGGCTCTGGGGCCAACGTCCTGACTTTC.